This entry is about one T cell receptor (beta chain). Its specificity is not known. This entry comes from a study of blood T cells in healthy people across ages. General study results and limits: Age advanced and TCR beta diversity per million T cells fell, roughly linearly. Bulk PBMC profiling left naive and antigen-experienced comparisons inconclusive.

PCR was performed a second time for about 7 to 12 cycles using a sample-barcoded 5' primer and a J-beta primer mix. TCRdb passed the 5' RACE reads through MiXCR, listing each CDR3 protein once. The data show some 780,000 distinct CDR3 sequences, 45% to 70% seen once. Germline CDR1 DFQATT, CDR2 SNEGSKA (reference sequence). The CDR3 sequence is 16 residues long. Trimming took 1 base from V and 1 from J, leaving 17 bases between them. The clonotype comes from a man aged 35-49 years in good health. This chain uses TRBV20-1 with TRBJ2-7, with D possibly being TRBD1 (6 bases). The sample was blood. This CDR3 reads CSARAQGLGLSYEQYF. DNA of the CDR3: TGCAGTGCTAGAGCACAGGGCTTGGGGCTTTCCTACGAGCAGTACTTC.